The 15 T cell receptor beta chains below were found in one sample sequenced in a study of blood T cell repertoires in COVID-19. TCRdb's table, derived via immunoSEQ multiplex PCR, lists solely in-frame clones and lacks some. The repertoire holds about 97,000 clones, with approximately 92% as singletons. The sample was peripheral blood. All receptors derive from a man between 18 and 35 years old with acute or convalescent COVID-19.

This clone showed up just once. The rearrangement joins TRBV30 to TRBJ1-5; 11 bases are shared with TRBD1. V lost 5 bases, J lost 3 bases, and 0 bases stayed unmatched. This CDR3 region has 13 residues. Germline V gene sequence: CDR1 GTSNPN, CDR2 SVGIG (reference sequence). CDR3 nucleotide sequence: TGTGCCTGGGGACAGGGGGCCAATCAGCCCCAGCATTTT. Residues: CAWGQGANQPQHF.

The V gene is TRBV12-3 or TRBV12-4, the J gene TRBJ1-2; a possible D gene is TRBD1 (5 bases). This CDR3 is built from 11 residues. The V end was cut by 6 bases, the J end by 7 bases, with 9 bases between. The CDR3 protein is CASREDSGYTF. The CDR3 nucleotides are TGTGCCAGCAGGGAAGACAGTGGCTACACCTTC.

This clone was seen more than once but under ten times. The genes are TRBV19 and TRBJ1-5, with 7 bases aligning to TRBD1. The CDR3 consists of 17 residues. Germline V gene data show CDR1 as LNHDA and CDR2 as SQIVND (reference sequence). Germline trimming cut 5 bases from V and 0 bases from J; bases unmatched to any gene: 10. The CDR3 bases are TGTGCCAGTAGTCCTCAGACAGGGTGGGATAGCAATCAGCCCCAGCATTTT. As protein: CASSPQTGWDSNQPQHF. The full variable domain, in which reference TRBV19 and TRBJ1-5 provide the parts outside the CDR3, is DGGITQSPKYLFRKEGQNVTLSCEQNLNHDAMYWYRQDPGQGLRLIYYSQIVNDFQKGDIAEGYSVSREKKESFPLTVTSAQKNPTAFYLCASSPQTGWDSNQPQHFGDGTRLSIL.

The rearrangement joins TRBV5-1 to TRBJ2-7; perhaps TRBD1 as D (6 bases). CDR3 length: 15 amino acids. V gave up 5 bases and J gave up 5 bases, with 20 bases separating them. The germline CDR1 and CDR2 sequences are SGHRS and YFSETQ. Here the CDR3 DNA reads TGCGCCAGCAGTAAATTTACAGGGAATCTAAACGAGCAGTACTTC. It translates to CASSKFTGNLNEQYF.

The chain couples TRBV19 to TRBJ1-6; D may be TRBD1 (6 bases). The V end was cut by 7 bases, the J end by 3 bases, with 13 bases between. The CDR3 is made up of 15 amino acids. CDR1 LNHDA and CDR2 SQIVND come from the germline V gene (reference sequence). Here the CDR3 DNA reads TGTGCCAGTAACCAGGGGTTCCGCTATAATTCACCCCTCCACTTT. This gives the protein CASNQGFRYNSPLHF.

The chain links TRBV2 to TRBJ2-3, with D possibly matching TRBD1 (8 bases). The ends were cut back, 8 bases at V and 2 bases at J, with 32 bases in the middle. CDR3 length: 20 residues. CDR1 and CDR2 (germline): SNHLY, FYNNEI. The CDR3 DNA sequence: TGTGCCAGCGGAACGACATGGGGACAGGAGACTAGCAGGACCACAGATACGCAGTATTTT. Encoded protein: CASGTTWGQETSRTTDTQYF. The complete variable domain, with remaining parts taken from reference TRBV2 and TRBJ2-3, reads EPEVTQTPSHQVTQMGQEVILRCVPISNHLYFYWYRQILGQKVEFLVSFYNNEISEKSEIFDDQFSVERPDGSNFTLKIRSTKLEDSAMYFCASGTTWGQETSRTTDTQYFGPGTRLTVL.

As regards this clone: At the DNA level, this CDR3 is encoded by other sequences in the same sample as well. The chain combines TRBV5-6 with TRBJ1-1; D remains ambiguous. The V end was cut by 2 bases, the J end by 1 base, with 6 bases between. The germline V gene encodes CDR1 SGHDT and CDR2 YYEEEE. The CDR3 totals 13 residues. CDR3 in DNA: TGTGCCAGCAGCTTAATAGAGAACACTGAAGCTTTCTTT. Its translation: CASSLIENTEAFF.

CDR3 in DNA: TGCGCCAGCAGCCTGGGACAGCGATTCAATGAGCAGTTCTTC. Translation: CASSLGQRFNEQFF. This chain joins TRBV5-1 and TRBJ2-1, with 7 bases lining up with TRBD1. Germline CDR1 and CDR2: SGHRS and YFSETQ. The CDR3 covers 14 residues. V trimming: 4 bases; J trimming: 6 bases; junction bases outside the gene matches: 7.

This chain uses TRBV5-4 with TRBJ2-1; the match to TRBD2 covers 14 bases. J gave up 6 bases and V 3 bases, and 8 bases lay outside the gene matches. The CDR3 is 17 amino acids. From germline, CDR1 is SGHNT and CDR2 YYREEE (reference sequence). The CDR3 region has the DNA TGTGCCAGCAGCTCAAGACGACTAGCGGGAGGGAGCAATGAGCAGTTCTTC. As protein: CASSSRRLAGGSNEQFF.

The chain links TRBV6-5 to TRBJ1-1; D might be TRBD1 (6 bases). Trimming took off 5 bases at V and 7 bases at J, with 11 bases between the two ends. The CDR3 contains 12 residues. Germline-derived CDR1 and CDR2 are MNHEY and SVGAGI. CDR3 region: CASSNDRNEAFF. The CDR3 DNA sequence: TGTGCCAGCAGTAACGACAGGAATGAAGCTTTCTTT.

The V call is TRBV6-5, the J call TRBJ2-3, with TRBD1 matching 8 bases. This CDR3 comprises 15 residues. Germline V gives CDR1 MNHEY, CDR2 SVGAGI. V was pared by 2 bases and J by 7 bases, with 8 bases of the junction left unmatched. Here the CDR3 DNA reads TGTGCCAGCAGTTACGGGCAGGGGGCAGCAAATACGCAGTATTTT. Protein: CASSYGQGAANTQYF.

V is TRBV4-1 and J is TRBJ1-5; perhaps TRBD1 as D (5 bases). V gave up 4 bases and J gave up 6 bases, with 16 bases separating them. The CDR3 length is 15 residues. CDR1 and CDR2 (germline): MGHRA, YSYEKL. In DNA, the CDR3 is TGCGCCAGCAGCCCTGGAGGGGCTGGGGGTCAGCCCCAGCATTTT. Translated, it gives CASSPGGAGGQPQHF.

The gene calls are TRBV2 and TRBJ2-1; a possible D gene is TRBD2 (5 bases). Germline CDR1 reads SNHLY; CDR2 reads FYNNEI. The CDR3 covers 13 residues. V shed 9 bases and J shed 7 bases, with 16 bases lying between them. The CDR3 DNA sequence: TGTGCCAGGACTACCCCGACCCCAAATGAGCAGTTCTTC. This sequence encodes CARTTPTPNEQFF.

This clone occurred once. This chain connects TRBV15 to TRBJ2-3; 12 bases map to TRBD1. The V gene's germline CDR1 is LNHNV and CDR2 YYDKDF (reference sequence). Germline trimming cut 5 bases from V and 2 bases from J; bases unmatched to any gene: 8. There are 17 residues in the CDR3. The chain's CDR3 is CATSPLPGQGATDTQYF. DNA for the CDR3: TGTGCCACCAGCCCCCTCCCGGGACAGGGGGCCACAGATACGCAGTATTTT. The full variable domain, its missing parts supplied by reference TRBV15 and TRBJ2-3, is DAMVIQNPRYQVTQFGKPVTLSCSQTLNHNVMYWYQQKSSQAPKLLFHYYDKDFNNEADTPDNFQSRRPNTSFCFLDIRSPGLGDTAMYLCATSPLPGQGATDTQYFGPGTRLTVL.

The chain has TRBV5-1 and TRBJ1-2; 9 nucleotides line up with TRBD1. This CDR3 is built from 17 residues. V lost 4 bases and J lost 10; bases outside the gene matches: 20. CDR1 and CDR2 from the germline V gene are SGHRS and YFSETQ. The CDR3 region has the DNA TGCGCCAGCAGCCCACTCCTCCTTAGACAGGGGGGTCCGTTCTACACCTTC. It yields the protein CASSPLLLRQGGPFYTF.